This TCR beta chain was captured by sequencing in a study of vaccination and CD4 T cells after COVID-19. Study results and limitations: The rise in median SARS-CoV-2-reactive clonotypes, from roughly 22 to 38, was not significant.

A few counts support this clonotype. As yet, its antigen is unknown. The Oncomine TCR Beta short-read assay was what sequenced the DNA obtained from cultured CD4+ T cells. From cultured CD4+ T cells, genomic DNA was extracted. TCRdb reprocessed the PCR reads via MiXCR and lists one record per CDR3 protein. The profile shows under 20,000 distinct CDR3 sequences, approximately 31% of them singletons. CDR3 length equals 18 residues. Germline loops: CDR1 MNHEY, CDR2 SVGEGT. Losses at the gene ends were 6 bases for V and 1 base for J; bases not matched to a gene: 13. The sample's treatment: roughly ten-day PBMC culture with coronavirus spike peptide pools or control peptides (ViraFEST assay).

This chain connects TRBV6-2 or TRBV6-3 to TRBJ1-5, with TRBD1 identical over 9 bases. The sequenced sample was cultured CD4+ T cells from blood. This TCR was sampled from a human donor with COVID-19. The CDR3 coding sequence is TGTGCCAGCAGACGCTGGACAGGGGCGGGGAGAAGCAATCAGCCCCAGCATTTT. Protein: CASRRWTGAGRSNQPQHF.